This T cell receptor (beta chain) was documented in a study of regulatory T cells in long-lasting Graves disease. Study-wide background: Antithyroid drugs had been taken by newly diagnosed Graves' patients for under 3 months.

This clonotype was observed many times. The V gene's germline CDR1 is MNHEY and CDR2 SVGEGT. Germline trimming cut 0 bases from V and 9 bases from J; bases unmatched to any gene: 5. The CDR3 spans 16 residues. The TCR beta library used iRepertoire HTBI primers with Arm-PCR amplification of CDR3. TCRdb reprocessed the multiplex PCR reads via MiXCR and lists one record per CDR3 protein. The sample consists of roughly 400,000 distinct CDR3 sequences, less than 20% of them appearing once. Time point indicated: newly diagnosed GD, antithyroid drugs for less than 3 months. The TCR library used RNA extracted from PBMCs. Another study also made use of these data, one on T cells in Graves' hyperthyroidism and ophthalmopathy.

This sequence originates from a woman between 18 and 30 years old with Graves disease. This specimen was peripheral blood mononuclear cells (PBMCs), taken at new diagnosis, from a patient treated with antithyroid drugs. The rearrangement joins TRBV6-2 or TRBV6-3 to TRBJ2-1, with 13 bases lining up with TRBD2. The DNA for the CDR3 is TGTGCCAGCAGTTACTCGAAACTAGCGGGAGGGGGTGAGCAGTTCTTC. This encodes CASSYSKLAGGGEQFF.